The 15 T cell receptor beta chains below come from one sample, sequenced in a study of control samples from healthy donors and cancer patients. Profiling relied on immunoSEQ multiplex PCR, and the TCRdb table lists in-frame clones only, not all of them. The data hold around 180,000 clones, with 88% observed a single time. Sequencing used blood. The receptors were sampled from a woman in her twenties or thirties in good health.

This chain connects TRBV5-1 to TRBJ2-2; 15 nucleotides agree with TRBD2. Germline CDR1 and CDR2: SGHRS and YFSETQ. The CDR3 consists of 20 residues. The V and J ends lost 4 bases and 5 bases, in that order; junction bases with no gene match: 15. The CDR3 DNA is TGCGCCAGCAGCCTGGGACTAGCGGGGGGTCCCAGAGGAAAGACCGGGGAGCTGTTTTTT. It encodes CASSLGLAGGPRGKTGELFF. The whole variable domain, remainder taken from reference TRBV5-1 and TRBJ2-2, is KAGVTQTPRYLIKTRGQQVTLSCSPISGHRSVSWYQQTPGQGLQFLFEYFSETQRNKGNFPGRFSGRQFSNSRSEMNVSTLELGDSALYLCASSLGLAGGPRGKTGELFFGEGSRLTVL.

The chain has TRBV4-2 and TRBJ2-2; possibly TRBD1 or TRBD2 for D (5 bases each). The ends were cut back, 3 bases at V and 0 bases at J, with 11 bases in the middle. Germline V lookup: CDR1 LGHNA, CDR2 YNFKEQ. This CDR3 is built from 16 residues. The CDR3: CASSQGTSANTGELFF. The CDR3 DNA reads TGTGCCAGCAGCCAGGGGACGTCTGCGAACACCGGGGAGCTGTTTTTT.

The chain combines TRBV6-2 or TRBV6-3 with TRBJ1-4, with D uncertain. The germline CDR1 and CDR2 sequences are MNHEY and SVGEGT. Trimming removed 6 bases from V and 0 bases from J, with 8 bases in between. CDR3 length: 14 amino acids. The CDR3: CASSPFATNEKLFF. The CDR3 DNA sequence: TGTGCCAGCAGCCCATTTGCAACTAATGAAAAACTGTTTTTT.

Only a few counts were recorded for this clone. The rearrangement joins TRBV5-6 to TRBJ1-5; D unresolved. V dropped 0 bases and J dropped 5 bases, with 3 bases sitting between them. The CDR3 consists of 12 residues. Germline V gives CDR1 SGHDT, CDR2 YYEEEE. The CDR3 loop reads CASSLGDQPQHF. The CDR3 DNA is TGTGCCAGCAGCTTGGGGGATCAGCCCCAGCATTTT.

The V call is TRBV4-1, the J call TRBJ2-7; 11 bases align to TRBD1. J was trimmed by 0 bases and V by 4 bases; bases with no gene match: 2. Germline CDR1 is MGHRA and CDR2 is YSYEKL. The CDR3 spans 15 residues. In DNA form, the CDR3 reads TGCGCCAGCAGCCCGGGACAGGGGGGCTCCTACGAGCAGTACTTC. Protein sequence: CASSPGQGGSYEQYF.

This sequence joins TRBV27 and TRBJ2-5; 8 nucleotides agree with TRBD2. Trimming cost V 6 bases and J 5 bases; bases outside gene matches: 11. CDR3 size: 15 residues. The germline CDR1 and CDR2 sequences are MNHEY and SMNVEV (reference sequence). The DNA of the CDR3 is TGTGCCAGCAGGGCCGGGACTAGGATTGGGGAGACCCAGTACTTC. Translation gives CASRAGTRIGETQYF.

This chain links TRBV2 with TRBJ1-5; 8 bases fit TRBD1. The V and J ends lost 4 bases and 4 bases, in that order; junction bases with no gene match: 3. Germline assignment: CDR1 SNHLY and CDR2 FYNNEI. The CDR3 is 14 amino acids. The CDR3 spells CASSGRTGNQPQHF. The CDR3 DNA follows: TGTGCCAGCAGTGGTCGGACAGGGAATCAGCCCCAGCATTTT.

The V call is TRBV12-3 or TRBV12-4, the J call TRBJ2-2, with D possibly matching TRBD1 (6 bases). The CDR3 contains 13 residues. The V end was cut by 5 bases, the J end by 7 bases, with 11 bases between. The DNA for the CDR3 is TGTGCCAGCAGTATACAGGGTTTCGGGGAGCTGTTTTTT. It encodes CASSIQGFGELFF.

Concerning this clone: Other nucleotide sequences from this sample produce the same CDR3. V gene TRBV12-3 or TRBV12-4 combines with J gene TRBJ1-6; maybe TRBD1 (5 bases). V was clipped by 3 bases and J by 13 bases, with 13 bases between them. CDR3 length equals 13 residues. DNA for the CDR3: TGTGCCAGCAGTTTGACAGAAACCACGCCCCTCCACTTT. Protein product: CASSLTETTPLHF.

The rearrangement joins TRBV4-1 to TRBJ2-3, with D hard to call. CDR1 and CDR2 (germline): MGHRA, YSYEKL. The CDR3 has 12 residues. V shed 4 bases and J shed 5 bases, with 7 bases lying between them. The CDR3 DNA is TGCGCCAGCAGCCTAAACAGAGATACGCAGTATTTT. Translation gives CASSLNRDTQYF.

This clone was counted a few times. The chain uses TRBV18 and TRBJ2-3, with TRBD2 as a possible D gene (6 bases). V lost 4 bases to trimming and J lost 1 base, with 6 bases between them. CDR1 and CDR2 from the germline V gene are KGHSH and LQKENI. The length of the CDR3 is 13 residues. The CDR3 DNA is TGTGCCAGCTCACGCGGGGGCACAGATACGCAGTATTTT. Translating it yields CASSRGGTDTQYF.

The gene calls are TRBV7-2 and TRBJ1-2; maybe TRBD1 (6 bases). The germline gives CDR1 SGHTA, CDR2 FQGNSA. This CDR3 spans 15 amino acids. V lost 1 base and J 4 bases, leaving 13 bases between the germline ends. The CDR3 nucleotides read TGTGCCAGCAGCTTAGGGGGGGCTAATACCTATGGCTACACCTTC. This sequence encodes CASSLGGANTYGYTF. The variable domain in full, with the rest retrieved from reference TRBV7-2 and TRBJ1-2, is GAGVSQSPSNKVTEKGKDVELRCDPISGHTALYWYRQSLGQGLEFLIYFQGNSAPDKSGLPSDRFSAERTGGSVSTLTIQRTQQEDSAVYLCASSLGGANTYGYTFGSGTRLTVV.

CDR3 residues: CASSEASRWGLNQPQHF. Written as DNA, the CDR3 is TGTGCCAGCAGCGAGGCGTCCCGCTGGGGATTGAATCAGCCCCAGCATTTT. The chain links TRBV2 to TRBJ1-5; D is undetermined. The CDR3 has 17 amino acids. Trimming left V 6 bases short and J 4 bases short, with 22 bases between. Germline CDR1 and CDR2: SNHLY and FYNNEI. Looking up the rest from reference TRBV2 and TRBJ1-5 gives the full variable domain: EPEVTQTPSHQVTQMGQEVILRCVPISNHLYFYWYRQILGQKVEFLVSFYNNEISEKSEIFDDQFSVERPDGSNFTLKIRSTKLEDSAMYFCASSEASRWGLNQPQHFGDGTRLSIL.

The chain recombines TRBV10-3 with TRBJ1-5; D is uncertain. CDR3 size: 13 residues. In germline, CDR1 is ENHRY, CDR2 SYGVKD. V was shortened by 0 bases and J by 7 bases, with 7 bases between the two germline ends. This CDR3 reads CAISESMEQPQHF. The CDR3 nucleotides are TGTGCCATCAGTGAGTCGATGGAACAGCCCCAGCATTTT.

This chain joins TRBV6-5 and TRBJ1-2; 9 nucleotides agree with TRBD1. V lost 8 bases to trimming and J lost 4 bases; unmatched junction nucleotides: 2. This CDR3 contains 12 residues. The germline CDR1 and CDR2 sequences are MNHEY and SVGAGI. The CDR3 DNA reads TGTGCCAGCGGGGGACAGGGCTATGGCTACACCTTC. This codes for CASGGQGYGYTF.